This entry is about one T cell receptor (beta chain). Its specificity is not known. The PCR used 60 Vbeta and 13 Jbeta primers. Assay: immunoSEQ multiplex PCR; the TCRdb copy retains only in-frame clones and omits some. Among fewer than 45,000 clones listed, 85% to 95% were seen once. This entry is derived from a study of cytomegalovirus exposure and HLA in healthy donors. Points from the study as a whole: In vitro experiments confirmed that a few CMV-associated chains were specific for CMV antigens. Analysis was carried out at a later point, and it linked a missense DCLRE1C variant to TCR beta V- and J-gene trimming.

Source material: PBMCs. The TCR was taken from a woman under 30 in good health and CMV-seronegative.

In nucleotides, the CDR3 is TGCGCCAGCAGCCAGACTAGGACAGGGGCTTCCTACGAGCAGTACTTC. Translating it yields CASSQTRTGASYEQYF. The rearrangement joins TRBV4-1 to TRBJ2-7; TRBD1 matches at 9 bases. CDR3 length: 16 residues. Trimming at V came to 3 bases and at J to 1 base, leaving 7 bases not matched to a gene. The V gene's germline CDR1 is MGHRA and CDR2 YSYEKL.